The 24 T cell receptor beta chains listed next were all sequenced from one sample in a study of T cell repertoires in ileal Crohn's disease. Time point defined: proximal margin of the surgical specimen (macroscopically non-inflamed). This table comes from immunoSEQ multiplex PCR, and its TCRdb copy is limited to in-frame clones, with some not included. The sample has 7,000 or so clones; 60% to 80% are singletons. Sequencing was carried out using ileal tissue. These receptors were obtained from an adult with Crohn's disease.

This clone occurred once. The V call is TRBV5-4, the J call TRBJ2-7, with 14 bases aligning to TRBD2. V lost 4 bases and J lost 0; bases outside the gene matches: 9. The CDR3 is 18 residues long. From germline, CDR1 is SGHNT and CDR2 YYREEE (reference sequence). CDR3 in DNA: TGTGCCAGCAGCGAGTCTGGACTAGCGGGAGGCAGCTCCTACGAGCAGTACTTC. It yields the protein CASSESGLAGGSSYEQYF.

This rearrangement joins TRBV6-5 to TRBJ2-5; D is ambiguous. Trimming stripped 5 bases from V and 5 bases from J, with 12 bases between. The germline V gene encodes CDR1 MNHEY and CDR2 SVGAGI. This CDR3 region has 13 residues. DNA for the CDR3: TGTGCCAGCAGTGAAGTTTTTTTGGAGACCCAGTACTTC. Protein sequence: CASSEVFLETQYF.

This sequence joins TRBV10-2 and TRBJ2-7; 9 positions agree with TRBD2. CDR3 length: 14 residues. In germline, CDR1 is WSHSY, CDR2 SAAADI. V dropped 6 bases and J dropped 2; count of bases not matched to a gene: 5. CDR3 sequence: CASRTAGGTYEQYF. CDR3 bases: TGCGCCAGCAGAACAGCGGGGGGAACCTACGAGCAGTACTTC.

The chain joins TRBV19 to TRBJ1-1, with D uncertain. Germline CDR1 and CDR2: LNHDA and SQIVND (reference sequence). Trimming took off 2 bases at V and 11 bases at J, with 18 bases between the two ends. The CDR3 totals 14 residues. Here the CDR3 DNA reads TGTGCCAGTAGTATATTCGAGTTGAAATCTGGGGCTTTCTTT. This gives the protein CASSIFELKSGAFF.

The chain combines TRBV30 with TRBJ1-3; 7 nucleotides line up with TRBD1. Germline CDR1 is GTSNPN and CDR2 is SVGIG (reference sequence). Unmatched junction bases numbered 6, after V lost 8 bases and J lost 2 bases. The CDR3 is made up of 13 amino acids. CDR3 nucleotide sequence: TGTGCCGGCCCAGGGGGGACTGGAAACACCATATATTTT. The encoded protein is CAGPGGTGNTIYF.

The chain couples TRBV29-1 to TRBJ2-1, with 9 bases identical to TRBD2. CDR3 size: 14 residues. The germline V gene has CDR1 SQVTM and CDR2 ANQGSEA. Unmatched junction bases numbered 3, after V lost 2 bases and J lost 4 bases. As DNA, the CDR3 is TGCAGCGTTGAATTCAGCGGGAGGTACAATGAGCAGTTCTTC. Its translation: CSVEFSGRYNEQFF.

The chain links TRBV6-1 to TRBJ1-1; D remains ambiguous. Trimming shortened V by 6 bases and J by 4 bases, and 12 bases separated the two germline ends. The CDR3 loop spans 13 amino acids. Germline V gives CDR1 MNHNS, CDR2 SASEGT. The CDR3 protein is CASRPGRATEAFF. The CDR3 DNA follows: TGTGCCAGCAGACCTGGTCGAGCCACTGAAGCTTTCTTT.

The chain is built from TRBV21-1 and TRBJ2-6; the listed D gene, TRBD1, was not tested against the DNA. TRBV21-1 is a pseudogene locus. The CDR3 is 20 amino acids. CDR3 nucleotides: TGTGCCAGCAGCAGGGACAGGGGGTTAGACTTAACCTCTGGGGCCAACGTCCTGACTTTC. Its translation is CASSRDRGLDLTSGANVLTF.

The chain links TRBV12-5 to TRBJ2-7; D ambiguous. The CDR3 consists of 11 residues. Germline assignment: CDR1 LGHNT and CDR2 FRNRAP. V lost 6 bases and J 4 bases, leaving 7 bases between the germline ends. The CDR3 nucleotides are TGTGCTAGTGGCCGAGGTTACGAGCAGTACTTC. Its protein product is CASGRGYEQYF.

This clone has only one observation. The chain uses TRBV20-1 and TRBJ1-2; tentatively, D is TRBD1 (5 bases). Germline CDR1 is DFQATT and CDR2 is SNEGSKA (reference sequence). V was clipped by 5 bases and J by 7 bases, with 11 bases between them. The CDR3 has 11 residues. The CDR3 sequence is CSADSRGGYTF. The CDR3 DNA reads TGCAGTGCTGACTCTAGGGGTGGCTACACCTTC.

The chain links TRBV21-1 to TRBJ1-6; TRBD1, the D gene given by the table, was not confirmed from the DNA. TRBV21-1 counts as a pseudogene. This CDR3 has 17 residues. CDR3 in DNA: TGTGCCAGCAGCAAAGAGAGGGGGATGCCCTATAATTCACCCCTCCACTTT. It yields the protein CASSKERGMPYNSPLHF.

V usage is TRBV29-1 and J usage is TRBJ2-1, with 7 positions matching TRBD1. This CDR3 has 13 residues. V trimming: 8 bases; J trimming: 1 base; junction bases outside the gene matches: 5. In germline, CDR1 is SQVTM, CDR2 ANQGSEA. CDR3 sequence: CSLRTGSYNEQFF. As DNA, the CDR3 is TGCAGCTTACGGACAGGTTCCTACAATGAGCAGTTCTTC.

The rearrangement uses TRBV7-6 and TRBJ2-2, with D tentatively TRBD2 (6 bases). This CDR3 comprises 17 residues. CDR1 and CDR2 from the germline V gene are SGHVS and FNYEAQ. The V end lost 4 bases, the J end lost 4 bases, and 19 bases lay between the germline ends. CDR3 sequence: CASSSTRAGPGTGELFF. In nucleotides, the CDR3 is TGTGCCAGCAGCTCGACCCGGGCGGGACCTGGCACCGGGGAGCTGTTTTTT.

There are a few counts of this clone. The chain has TRBV13 and TRBJ1-1; D gene uncertain. The CDR3 covers 14 residues. The germline V and J ends were trimmed by 0 bases and 11 bases, with 16 bases remaining between them. Germline CDR1 is PRHDT and CDR2 is FYEKMQ (reference sequence). The CDR3 reads CASSLGVQTLAAFF. CDR3 in DNA: TGTGCCAGCAGCTTAGGAGTACAGACTCTGGCGGCTTTCTTT.

The chain recombines TRBV11-1 with TRBJ1-6; weak D call: TRBD1 (6 bases). The CDR3 contains 18 residues. Germline values: CDR1 SGHAT, CDR2 FQDESV (reference sequence). V was clipped by 0 bases and J by 1 base, with 13 bases between them. CDR3 bases: TGTGCCAGCAGCTTAGCGCACAGGGACTGGTCCTATAATTCACCCCTCCACTTT. This codes for CASSLAHRDWSYNSPLHF.

V is TRBV28 and J is TRBJ1-2, with D unclear. Germline V lookup: CDR1 MDHEN, CDR2 SYDVKM. This CDR3 is 13 amino acids long. Trimming cost V 5 bases and J 4 bases, with 11 bases left between them. CDR3 residues: CASSPPITYGYTF. CDR3 DNA sequence: TGTGCCAGCAGTCCCCCTATAACCTATGGCTACACCTTC.

This clone has just a few counts. The CDR3 DNA reads as TGTGCCAGTAGGGTTAGCGGGACAGATACGCAGTATTTT. It codes for CASRVSGTDTQYF. This rearrangement joins TRBV19 to TRBJ2-3; 7 bases map to TRBD2. This CDR3 has 13 residues. V shed 6 bases, J shed 3 bases, and the junction held 3 bases outside the gene matches. In germline, CDR1 is LNHDA, CDR2 SQIVND (reference sequence).

This clone counts as large (0.1 to 1%). V and J are TRBV6-1 and TRBJ2-3; 13 nucleotides line up with TRBD2. CDR3 length: 15 residues. Trimming removed 2 bases from V and 4 bases from J; junction bases left unmatched: 0. In germline, CDR1 is MNHNS, CDR2 SASEGT. As DNA, the CDR3 is TGTGCCAGCAGTGAAACTAGCGGGGGGGCAGATACGCAGTATTTT. Its protein product is CASSETSGGADTQYF.

In its sample, this clone was seen a few times. V usage is TRBV27 and J usage is TRBJ1-2; the match to TRBD1 covers 7 bases. The V gene end was trimmed by 6 bases and the J gene end by 3 bases; junction bases not matched to a gene: 13. The CDR3 sequence is 16 residues long. Germline loops: CDR1 MNHEY, CDR2 SMNVEV (reference sequence). CDR3 bases: TGTGCCAGCAGACGCCCGGCAGGGGGTATGGACTATGGCTACACCTTC. Its translation: CASRRPAGGMDYGYTF.

The sample holds one count of this clone. The sample contains more than one DNA sequence encoding this CDR3. The chain is built from TRBV30 and TRBJ2-2; D is possibly TRBD2 (7 bases). V was trimmed by 0 bases and J by 1 base, leaving 15 bases between them. This CDR3 is 17 amino acids long. Germline assignment: CDR1 GTSNPN and CDR2 SVGIG (reference sequence). CDR3 DNA: TGTGCCTGGAGTGTGGGGGGGGCGGGGAGGAACACCGGGGAGCTGTTTTTT. Translated, it gives CAWSVGGAGRNTGELFF. Variable domain in full (rest from reference TRBV30 and TRBJ2-2): SQTIHQWPATLVQPVGSPLSLECTVEGTSNPNLYWYRQAAGRGLQLLFYSVGIGQISSEVPQNLSASRPQDRQFILSSKKLLLSDSGFYLCAWSVGGAGRNTGELFFGEGSRLTVL.

J is TRBJ2-3 and V is TRBV6-5; D remains ambiguous. Trimming stripped 9 bases from V and 6 bases from J, with 19 bases between. The CDR3 sequence is 14 residues long. Germline V lookup: CDR1 MNHEY, CDR2 SVGAGI. The CDR3 sequence: CASRKRKGIDTQYF. The CDR3 DNA sequence: TGTGCCAGTAGAAAAAGGAAGGGTATCGATACGCAGTATTTT.

The chain carries TRBV11-2 and TRBJ2-1; 9 bases line up with TRBD2. The CDR3 contains 16 residues. The V gene end was trimmed by 1 base and the J gene end by 5 bases; junction bases not matched to a gene: 6. Germline-derived CDR1 and CDR2 are SGHAT and FQNNGV. The CDR3 DNA sequence: TGTGCCAGCAGCTTAGCCCTTAGCGGGAGACACAATGAGCAGTTCTTC. Its translation: CASSLALSGRHNEQFF.

The J gene is TRBJ2-5, the V gene TRBV25-1; D is perhaps TRBD2 (6 bases). Germline values: CDR1 MGHDK, CDR2 SYGVNS. The CDR3 extends over 13 amino acids. Trimming left V 1 base short and J 5 bases short, with 8 bases between. CDR3 region: CASSESGRETQYF. Here the CDR3 DNA reads TGTGCCAGCAGTGAATCGGGGAGGGAGACCCAGTACTTC.

This clone appeared once. The chain joins TRBV5-1 to TRBJ1-2; D uncertain. Trimming removed 0 bases at V and 2 bases at J, with 5 bases between. Germline V gives CDR1 SGHRS, CDR2 YFSETQ. The CDR3 spans 13 residues. The CDR3 is CASSLAANYGYTF. DNA for the CDR3: TGCGCCAGCAGCTTGGCAGCGAACTATGGCTACACCTTC.